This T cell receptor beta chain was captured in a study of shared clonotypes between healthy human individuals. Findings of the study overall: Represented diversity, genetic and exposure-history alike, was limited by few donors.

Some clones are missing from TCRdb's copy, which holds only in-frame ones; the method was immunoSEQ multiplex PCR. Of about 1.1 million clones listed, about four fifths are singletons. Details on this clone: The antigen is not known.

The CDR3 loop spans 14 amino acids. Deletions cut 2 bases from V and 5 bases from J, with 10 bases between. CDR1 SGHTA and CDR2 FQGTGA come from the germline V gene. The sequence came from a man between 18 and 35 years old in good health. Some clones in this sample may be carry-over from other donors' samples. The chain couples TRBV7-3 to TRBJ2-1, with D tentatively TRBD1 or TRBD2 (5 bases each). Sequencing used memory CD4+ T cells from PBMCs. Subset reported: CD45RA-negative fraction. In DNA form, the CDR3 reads TGTGCCAGCAGCTTACTGGGGCGGGACAATGAGCAGTTCTTC. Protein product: CASSLLGRDNEQFF. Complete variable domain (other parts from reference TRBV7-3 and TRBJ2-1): GAGVSQTPSNKVTEKGKYVELRCDPISGHTALYWYRQSLGQGPEFLIYFQGTGAADDSGLPNDRFFAVRPEGSVSTLKIQRTERGDSAVYLCASSLLGRDNEQFFGPGTRLTVL.